This TCR beta chain is drawn from a study of identical twins (TCRdb year 2016). In terms of the full investigation: To test whether fetal clonotypes persist, the study used deep sequencing on TCR alpha and beta repertoires from monozygotic twins, unrelated adults of various ages, and cord blood. To rule out contamination, replicate twin experiments were performed at different times with different library preparation protocols. What the study reported, not specific to this receptor: Zero-insertion analyses could be partly confounded by invariant T cells such as MAIT and iNKT, although diverse VJ usage argued against such confounding for most clonotypes. In beta out-of-frame sequences, excess twin sharing was weaker, because having fewer shared sequences lowered the signal-to-noise ratio. Recombination models systematically underestimated out-of-frame TCR alpha sharing in monozygotic twins but agreed with sharing between unrelated individuals. Compared with coincidental sharing between unrelated individuals, out-of-frame TCR alpha sequences shared between twins showed an excess of sequences with low generation probability. Fewer insertions were carried by abundant cord blood beta clonotypes; a weaker similar trend was observed in young adult naive repertoires, while no such trend was observed in memory repertoires. Because the same donors could not be followed over many years, the conclusions depended on cross-sectional statistical analysis.

The library was built by means of 5' RACE. Reads for this sample came from an Illumina HiSeq 2000. Template switching added a universal primer binding site, and the final cDNA carried a unique molecular identifier that allowed TCR cDNA molecules to be counted accurately. Specific primers in the conserved constant-segment region were used to synthesize first-strand cDNA for the TCR alpha and beta chains. To control for contamination, each cDNA library was double barcoded with a SMART-Mk sample barcode plus Illumina barcodes. Two successive PCR steps introduced TruSeq adapter sequences along with Illumina sample barcodes. The Illumina HiSeq platform was used with custom primers to sequence TCR alpha and beta cDNA libraries. The source study handled its data this way. MiGEC was used to process raw reads and extract unique molecular identifiers, and MiXCR was used to find CDR3 positions. For each individual, recombination models were inferred using an EM algorithm with the repgenHMM and IGoR tools. The analysis of shared clonotypes was done with the tcR package in R, with sharing normalized by the product of cloneset sizes. To study raw recombination free of thymic and clonal selection effects, out-of-frame nonproductive sequences were analyzed. TCRdb reanalyzed the raw reads on its own, using fastp at Q25 for trimming and MiXCR for clone calling, and kept in-frame beta chains. One record per CDR3 amino acid sequence lists the most common genes and DNA. V and J calls and clone size were set by TCRdb, not the authors. The sample table contains approximately 600,000 distinct CDR3 sequences; only one count was recorded for 7.1% of them. The top ten clones comprise less than 2% of the sample.

Only healthy Caucasian donors were included. Three pairs of female monozygotic twins, all aged about 18 to 29 years, were included in the twin cohort. RNA for TCR libraries was isolated from peripheral blood mononuclear cells. CDR1 and CDR2 are read off the germline V gene as SGHRS and YFSETQ. V and J are trimmed by 0 bases and 3 bases, and the gene matches miss 8 bases of the junction. From the cysteine through the phenylalanine, the CDR3 covers 16 amino acids. The read is trimmed to its CDR3 DNA, 48 bases read in frame from base 1. In the case of this clonotype: No cognate antigen has been identified for it. No base qualities exist here, and no much larger clone lies one base off it.

The sample was also linked to a second study, of yellow fever vaccine responses in identical twins. Per that second paper: According to the authors, the vaccine-induced T cell response in identical twins seemed to be partly convergent and partly specific to each individual. Focusing on identical twins, the study followed the T cell clones that responded to the vaccine, and did so with precision.

Recombination connected TRBV5-1 to TRBJ2-7, and TRBD1 matches 8 of the central bases. The specimen was PBMCs. This sequence was found in a woman under 30 in good health. The CDR3 here reads CASSLARGRGLYEQYF. DNA sequence: TGCGCCAGCAGCTTGGCCAGGGGCAGGGGGCTCTACGAGCAGTACTTC.